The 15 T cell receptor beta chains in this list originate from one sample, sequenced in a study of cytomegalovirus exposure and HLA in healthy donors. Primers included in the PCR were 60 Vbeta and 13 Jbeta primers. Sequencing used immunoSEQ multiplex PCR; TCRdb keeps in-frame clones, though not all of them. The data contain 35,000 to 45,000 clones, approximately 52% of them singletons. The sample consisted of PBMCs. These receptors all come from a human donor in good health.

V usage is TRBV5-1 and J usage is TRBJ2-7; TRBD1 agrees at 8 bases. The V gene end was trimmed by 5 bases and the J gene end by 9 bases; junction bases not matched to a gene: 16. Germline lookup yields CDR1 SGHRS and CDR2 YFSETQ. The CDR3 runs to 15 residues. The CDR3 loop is CASRIADRALGVQYF. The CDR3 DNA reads TGCGCCAGCAGAATCGCGGACAGGGCTTTAGGCGTGCAGTACTTC.

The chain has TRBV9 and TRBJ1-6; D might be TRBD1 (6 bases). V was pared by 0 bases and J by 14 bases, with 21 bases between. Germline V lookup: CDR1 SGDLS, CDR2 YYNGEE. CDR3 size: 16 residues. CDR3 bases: TGTGCCAGCAGCGTAGTTGACAGGCCTTGGGATGGAGCCCTCCACTTT. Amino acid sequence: CASSVVDRPWDGALHF.

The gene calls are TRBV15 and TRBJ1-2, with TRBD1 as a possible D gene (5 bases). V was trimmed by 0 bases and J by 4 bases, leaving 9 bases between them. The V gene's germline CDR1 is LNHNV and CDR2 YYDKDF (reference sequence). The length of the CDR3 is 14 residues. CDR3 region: CATSRDRGSYGYTF. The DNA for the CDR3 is TGTGCCACCAGCAGAGATAGGGGCAGCTATGGCTACACCTTC.

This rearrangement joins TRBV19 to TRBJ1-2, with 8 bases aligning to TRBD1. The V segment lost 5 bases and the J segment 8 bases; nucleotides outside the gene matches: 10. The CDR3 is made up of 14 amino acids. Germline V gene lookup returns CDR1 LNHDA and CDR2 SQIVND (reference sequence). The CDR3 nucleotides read TGTGCCAGTAGTTCAGAGCAGGGGGCGCGCGGCTACACCTTC. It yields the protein CASSSEQGARGYTF.

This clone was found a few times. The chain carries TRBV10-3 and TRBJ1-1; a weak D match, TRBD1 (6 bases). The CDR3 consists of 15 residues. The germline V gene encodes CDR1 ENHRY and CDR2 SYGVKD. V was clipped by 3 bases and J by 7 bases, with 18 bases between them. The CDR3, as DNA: TGTGCCATCAGTGAAGGGGGAAATCTGTGGGGTGAAGCTTTCTTT. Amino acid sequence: CAISEGGNLWGEAFF.

The DNA of the CDR3 is TGTGCCAGCAGGGACCCGACAGGGGTGGGAACTGAAGCTTTCTTT. Translated: CASRDPTGVGTEAFF. The chain links TRBV6-5 to TRBJ1-1, with 8 bases lining up with TRBD1. Trimming took 6 bases from V and 5 from J; bases not matched to a gene: 11. The CDR3 runs 15 residues. The germline gives CDR1 MNHEY, CDR2 SVGAGI.

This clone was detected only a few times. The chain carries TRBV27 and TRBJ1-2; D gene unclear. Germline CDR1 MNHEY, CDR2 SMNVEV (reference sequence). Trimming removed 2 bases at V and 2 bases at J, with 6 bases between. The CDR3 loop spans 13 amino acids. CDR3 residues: CASSLNENYGYTF. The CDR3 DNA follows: TGTGCCAGCAGTTTAAACGAGAACTATGGCTACACCTTC.

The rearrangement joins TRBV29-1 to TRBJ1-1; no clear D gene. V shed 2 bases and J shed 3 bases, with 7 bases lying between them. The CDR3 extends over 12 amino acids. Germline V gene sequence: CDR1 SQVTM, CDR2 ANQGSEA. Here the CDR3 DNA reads TGCAGCGTTGAACGGTTCGACACTGAAGCTTTCTTT. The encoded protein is CSVERFDTEAFF.

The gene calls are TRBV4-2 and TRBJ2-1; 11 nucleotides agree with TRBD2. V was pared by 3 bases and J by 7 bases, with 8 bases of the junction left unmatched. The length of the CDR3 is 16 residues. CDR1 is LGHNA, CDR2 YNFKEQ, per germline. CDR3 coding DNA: TGTGCCAGCAGCCACATCGTAGCGGGGGGGCGGAATGAGCAGTTCTTC. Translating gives CASSHIVAGGRNEQFF.

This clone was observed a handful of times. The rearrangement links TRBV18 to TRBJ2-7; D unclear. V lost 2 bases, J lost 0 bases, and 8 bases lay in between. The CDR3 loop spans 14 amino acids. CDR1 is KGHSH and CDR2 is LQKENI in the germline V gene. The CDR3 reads CASSPYGSSYEQYF. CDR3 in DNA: TGTGCCAGCTCACCATACGGGTCCTCCTACGAGCAGTACTTC.

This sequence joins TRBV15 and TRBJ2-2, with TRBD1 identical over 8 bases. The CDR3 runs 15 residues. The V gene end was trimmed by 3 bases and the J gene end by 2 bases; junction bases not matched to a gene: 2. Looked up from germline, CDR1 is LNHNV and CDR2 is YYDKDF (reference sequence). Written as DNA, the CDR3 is TGTGCCACCAGCAGCAGGGGGCCTAACACCGGGGAGCTGTTTTTT. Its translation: CATSSRGPNTGELFF.

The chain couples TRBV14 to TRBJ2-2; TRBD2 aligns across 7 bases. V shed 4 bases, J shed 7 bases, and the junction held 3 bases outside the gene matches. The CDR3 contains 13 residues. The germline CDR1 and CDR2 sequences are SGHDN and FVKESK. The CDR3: CASSPRGVGELFF. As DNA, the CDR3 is TGTGCCAGCAGCCCCCGGGGGGTCGGGGAGCTGTTTTTT.

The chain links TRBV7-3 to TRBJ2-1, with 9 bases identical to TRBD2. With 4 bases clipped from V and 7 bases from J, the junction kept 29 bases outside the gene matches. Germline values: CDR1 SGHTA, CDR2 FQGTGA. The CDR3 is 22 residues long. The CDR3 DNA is TGTGCCAGCAGCTCCCTTTCTAGGGGGTCTAGCGGGGCCCAATTTAAGAGGAATGAGCAGTTCTTC. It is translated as CASSSLSRGSSGAQFKRNEQFF.

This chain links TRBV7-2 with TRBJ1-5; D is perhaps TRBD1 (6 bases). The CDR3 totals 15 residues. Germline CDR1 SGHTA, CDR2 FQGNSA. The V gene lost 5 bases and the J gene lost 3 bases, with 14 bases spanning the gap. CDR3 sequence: CASSPGTFPNQPQHF. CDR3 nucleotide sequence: TGTGCCAGCAGCCCAGGGACATTCCCCAATCAGCCCCAGCATTTT.

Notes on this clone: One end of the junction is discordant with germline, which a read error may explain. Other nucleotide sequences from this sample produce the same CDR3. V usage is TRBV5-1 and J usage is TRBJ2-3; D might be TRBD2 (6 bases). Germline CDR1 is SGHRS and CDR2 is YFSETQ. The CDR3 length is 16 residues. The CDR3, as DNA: TGTGCCAGCAGCTTGGCGGACGGGGGACGCACAGATACGCAGTATTTT. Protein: CASSLADGGRTDTQYF.